This T cell receptor (beta chain) was recovered during a study of cytomegalovirus exposure and HLA in healthy donors. Although they were nominally healthy when sampled, donors likely had unrecorded immune exposures. The study's findings and limits: A later analysis by the authors found several of the most significant clusters apparently linked to common viral pathogens. High sensitivity and specificity were reportedly achieved when the classifier diagnosed cytomegalovirus status. With later analysis, a missense DCLRE1C variant became linked to TCR beta V- and J-gene trimming.

This clone was detected only a few times. What it binds is not known. The study ran its PCR with 60 Vbeta and 13 Jbeta primers. Clones were sequenced by immunoSEQ multiplex PCR, and TCRdb holds only the in-frame ones, with some missing. The sample consists of 110,000 to 150,000 clones, about 82% of them appearing once. The CDR3 contains 20 residues. Sequencing was done on a sample of PBMCs. The sequence derives from a woman in her thirties or forties in good health and CMV-seropositive. The rearrangement links TRBV21-1 to TRBJ2-7; TRBD1 is the table's D call and was not checked against the DNA. TRBV21-1 is labeled a pseudogene. The CDR3 protein is CASSKARVGSWTGSPYEQYF. In DNA form, the CDR3 reads TGTGCCAGCAGCAAAGCGCGAGTCGGTAGTTGGACAGGCTCCCCCTACGAGCAGTACTTC.